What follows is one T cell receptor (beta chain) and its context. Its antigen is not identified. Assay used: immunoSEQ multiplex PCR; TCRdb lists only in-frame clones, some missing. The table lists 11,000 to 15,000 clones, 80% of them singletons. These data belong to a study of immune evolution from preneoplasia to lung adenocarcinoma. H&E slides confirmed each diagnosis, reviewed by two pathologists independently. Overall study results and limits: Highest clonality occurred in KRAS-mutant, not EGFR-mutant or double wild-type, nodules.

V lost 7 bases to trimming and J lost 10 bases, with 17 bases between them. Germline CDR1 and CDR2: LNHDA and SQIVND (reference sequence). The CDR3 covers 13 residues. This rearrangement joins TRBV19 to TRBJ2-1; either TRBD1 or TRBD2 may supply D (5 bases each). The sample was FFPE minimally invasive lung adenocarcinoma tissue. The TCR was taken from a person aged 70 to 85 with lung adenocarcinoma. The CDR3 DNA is TGTGCCAGTACCCATCTAGGAGAGGGGGAGCAGTTCTTC. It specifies CASTHLGEGEQFF. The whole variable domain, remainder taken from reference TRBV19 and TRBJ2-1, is DGGITQSPKYLFRKEGQNVTLSCEQNLNHDAMYWYRQDPGQGLRLIYYSQIVNDFQKGDIAEGYSVSREKKESFPLTVTSAQKNPTAFYLCASTHLGEGEQFFGPGTRLTVL.